The 20 T cell receptor beta chains presented below share a single source sample, sequenced in a study of blood T cell repertoires in COVID-19. Repertoires were generated with immunoSEQ multiplex PCR, while TCRdb's copy carries only in-frame clones and drops some. Of over 200,000 clones in the sample, about 85% were seen once. Sequencing was performed on PBMCs or T cells enriched from blood (not recorded which). The source is a man under 40 who had recovered from COVID-19.

This chain connects TRBV19 to TRBJ2-7, with 7 bases aligning to TRBD2. The CDR3 extends over 13 amino acids. Per germline, CDR1 LNHDA and CDR2 SQIVND (reference sequence). The V and J ends lost 4 bases and 4 bases, in that order; junction bases with no gene match: 4. This CDR3 is CASSTRERYEQYF. CDR3 sequence (DNA): TGTGCCAGTAGTACGCGGGAGCGGTACGAGCAGTACTTC.

The genes are TRBV6-1 and TRBJ2-7; a possible D gene is TRBD1 (6 bases). V was trimmed by 2 bases and J by 4 bases, leaving 15 bases between them. Germline-derived CDR1 and CDR2 are MNHNS and SASEGT. The CDR3 totals 15 residues. CDR3 sequence reads: CASSEPPTGPYEQYF. CDR3 bases: TGTGCCAGCAGTGAACCACCAACAGGGCCTTACGAGCAGTACTTC.

The rearrangement joins TRBV11-2 to TRBJ2-2; 14 nucleotides match TRBD2. Looked up from germline, CDR1 is SGHAT and CDR2 is FQNNGV. The CDR3 consists of 18 residues. Trimming cost V 4 bases and J 0 bases; bases outside gene matches: 4. CDR3 loop: CASSSGLAGGSNTGELFF. CDR3 sequence (DNA): TGTGCCAGCAGCTCAGGACTAGCGGGGGGCTCGAACACCGGGGAGCTGTTTTTT.

This rearrangement joins TRBV5-4 to TRBJ2-2; 12 nucleotides align to TRBD2. The CDR3 is 17 residues long. V trimming: 4 bases; J trimming: 5 bases; junction bases outside the gene matches: 9. The V gene's germline CDR1 is SGHNT and CDR2 YYREEE (reference sequence). In DNA, the CDR3 is TGTGCCAGCAGCCAAAGCCTAGCGGGAGGGTGGACCGGGGAGCTGTTTTTT. Translating gives CASSQSLAGGWTGELFF. The full variable domain, completed using reference TRBV5-4 and TRBJ2-2, is ETGVTQSPTHLIKTRGQQVTLRCSSQSGHNTVSWYQQALGQGPQFIFQYYREEENGRGNFPPRFSGLQFPNYSSELNVNALELDDSALYLCASSQSLAGGWTGELFFGEGSRLTVL.

The chain recombines TRBV9 with TRBJ2-1; TRBD1 agrees at 8 bases. CDR1 is SGDLS and CDR2 is YYNGEE in the germline V gene. V shed 3 bases and J 4 bases; nucleotides not matched to a gene: 3. This CDR3 spans 14 amino acids. DNA for the CDR3: TGTGCCAGCAGCGGACAGGGGATTTACAATGAGCAGTTCTTC. This sequence encodes CASSGQGIYNEQFF.

The V call is TRBV19, the J call TRBJ1-2, with 7 bases that match TRBD1. CDR1 and CDR2 from the germline V gene are LNHDA and SQIVND (reference sequence). This CDR3 comprises 17 residues. V was clipped by 6 bases and J by 1 base; unmatched bases: 14. The CDR3 region has the DNA TGTGCCAGTAGCGACAAGGGGGCCAAGAACTTTAACTATGGCTACACCTTC. Protein: CASSDKGAKNFNYGYTF.

V and J are TRBV6-2 or TRBV6-3 and TRBJ1-5; D may be TRBD1 (5 bases). This CDR3 is built from 14 residues. The V gene lost 6 bases and the J gene lost 3 bases, with 12 bases spanning the gap. Germline loops: CDR1 MNHEY, CDR2 SVGEGT. The CDR3 DNA follows: TGTGCCAGCAGCCGACAGACACACAATCAGCCCCAGCATTTT. It yields the protein CASSRQTHNQPQHF.

This clone has only one observation. The J gene is TRBJ2-7, the V gene TRBV30; a possible D gene is TRBD2 (6 bases). This CDR3 has 13 residues. Trimming shortened V by 0 bases and J by 6 bases, and 12 bases separated the two germline ends. Germline loops: CDR1 GTSNPN, CDR2 SVGIG (reference sequence). In DNA form, the CDR3 reads TGTGCCTGGAGTGTAGGGGTGGGGGGCGAGCAGTACTTC. This encodes CAWSVGVGGEQYF.

This chain links TRBV4-1 with TRBJ1-4, with D perhaps matching TRBD1 (6 bases). Germline CDR1 MGHRA, CDR2 YSYEKL. This CDR3 has 15 residues. The germline V and J ends were trimmed by 3 bases and 3 bases, with 11 bases remaining between them. The CDR3: CASSHGGAANEKLFF. The CDR3 region has the DNA TGCGCCAGCAGCCACGGGGGGGCAGCTAATGAAAAACTGTTTTTT.

V and J are TRBV4-3 and TRBJ2-7, with 9 bases aligning to TRBD1. CDR3 size: 15 residues. Trimming removed 4 bases from V and 2 bases from J; junction bases left unmatched: 6. Germline V gene lookup returns CDR1 LGHNA and CDR2 YSLEER. The CDR3 loop is CASSPGTGRAYEQYF. For the CDR3, the DNA is TGCGCCAGCAGCCCCGGGACAGGGCGCGCCTACGAGCAGTACTTC.

The chain links TRBV7-2 to TRBJ2-3; the D gene is possibly TRBD2 (7 bases). Trimming took off 7 bases at V and 4 bases at J, with 15 bases between the two ends. The V gene's germline CDR1 is SGHTA and CDR2 FQGNSA. This CDR3 spans 14 amino acids. CDR3 sequence reads: CASTLGGAADTQYF. The CDR3 nucleotides read TGTGCCAGCACACTGGGGGGGGCCGCAGATACGCAGTATTTT.

This chain uses TRBV2 with TRBJ1-5; TRBD1 matches at 8 bases. The CDR3 totals 14 residues. V lost 4 bases, J lost 5 bases, and 4 bases stayed unmatched. Germline V gene lookup returns CDR1 SNHLY and CDR2 FYNNEI. The CDR3, as DNA: TGTGCCAGCAGTGGGACAGGGCTCTATCAGCCCCAGCATTTT. Its translation is CASSGTGLYQPQHF.

The chain recombines TRBV6-5 with TRBJ1-6; 8 bases agree with TRBD1. Germline V CDR1 and CDR2: MNHEY, SVGAGI. The CDR3 contains 15 residues. J lost 10 bases, V lost 2 bases, and 7 bases had no gene match. Written as DNA, the CDR3 is TGTGCCAGCAGTTACGCGGGGACAGGTCAGTCACCCCTCCACTTT. Its protein product is CASSYAGTGQSPLHF.

This chain links TRBV15 with TRBJ1-2; no clear D. Trimming left V 4 bases short and J 5 bases short, with 23 bases between. CDR3 length: 17 amino acids. CDR1 and CDR2 (germline): LNHNV, YYDKDF (reference sequence). CDR3 loop: CATSKRSFSREPYGYTF. The CDR3 coding sequence is TGTGCCACCAGCAAACGCTCGTTTTCTCGGGAGCCTTATGGCTACACCTTC.

The V and J genes are TRBV10-2 and TRBJ2-7; 12 nucleotides agree with TRBD1. Germline assignment: CDR1 WSHSY and CDR2 SAAADI. The CDR3 runs 17 residues. Trimming took 4 bases from V and 4 from J; bases not matched to a gene: 11. As DNA, the CDR3 is TGCGCCAGCAGTGCTTGGGGACAGGGGGCGCGTCTTTACGAGCAGTACTTC. Residues: CASSAWGQGARLYEQYF.

This clone was counted between two and nine times. The genes are TRBV6-6 and TRBJ2-7, with 8 positions matching TRBD2. This CDR3 is built from 14 residues. The junction had 4 bases not matched to a gene; V was cut back by 2 bases and J by 4 bases. Germline lookup yields CDR1 MNHNY and CDR2 SVGAGI (reference sequence). CDR3 nucleotides: TGTGCCAGCAGTTACGAGCGGGGGCCTTACGAGCAGTACTTC. It is translated as CASSYERGPYEQYF.

The rearrangement joins TRBV6-4 to TRBJ1-1; TRBD1 matches at 7 bases. With V trimmed by 5 bases and J by 1 base, 1 base remained unmatched. CDR1 MRHNA and CDR2 SNTAGT come from the germline V gene. This CDR3 is built from 13 residues. The CDR3 nucleotides read TGTGCCAGCAGTAGGGACAGGAACACTGAAGCTTTCTTT. This translates into CASSRDRNTEAFF.

This clone was counted a single time. The chain recombines TRBV27 with TRBJ1-6; 10 bases line up with TRBD1. Unmatched junction bases numbered 10, after V lost 5 bases and J lost 0 bases. This CDR3 spans 19 amino acids. Germline V gene lookup returns CDR1 MNHEY and CDR2 SMNVEV (reference sequence). DNA for the CDR3: TGTGCCAGCAGTCAGACAGGGGGCCCTCTTTCCTCCTATAATTCACCCCTCCACTTT. This encodes CASSQTGGPLSSYNSPLHF.

J is TRBJ2-3 and V is TRBV3-1 (or the pseudogene TRBV3-2), with D possibly being TRBD1 (5 bases). The CDR3 runs to 15 residues. The ends were cut back, 1 base at V and 5 bases at J, with 13 bases in the middle. Per germline, CDR1 LGHDT and CDR2 YNNKEL (reference sequence). The CDR3 DNA reads as TGTGCCAGCAGCCAAGGGCCCAGGGAACAAGATACGCAGTATTTT. This codes for CASSQGPREQDTQYF.

As regards this clone: Additional DNA sequences in this sample encode the identical CDR3. This chain uses TRBV27 with TRBJ1-2, with 9 bases matching TRBD1. CDR1 and CDR2 from the germline V gene are MNHEY and SMNVEV (reference sequence). The CDR3 has 14 amino acids. The J segment lost 7 bases and the V segment lost 3 bases, leaving 6 bases of the junction unmatched. The CDR3 loop reads CASSFSGTGSGYTF. In DNA form, the CDR3 reads TGTGCCAGCAGTTTCTCCGGGACAGGGTCTGGCTACACCTTC.